Presented here are 22 T cell receptor beta chains from one specimen sequenced in a study of cytomegalovirus exposure and HLA in healthy donors. PCR involved 60 Vbeta and 13 Jbeta primers. Generated by immunoSEQ multiplex PCR, the TCRdb table keeps only in-frame clones and is missing some. The sample carries about 97,000 clones, roughly 70% recorded once. The sequencing sample was made of PBMCs. These receptors originate from a man in his fifties or sixties in good health and CMV-seronegative.

This chain joins TRBV5-1 and TRBJ1-1; tentative D call: TRBD1 (5 bases). The CDR3 is made up of 14 amino acids. The germline gives CDR1 SGHRS, CDR2 YFSETQ. Trimming removed 1 base from V and 0 bases from J, with 7 bases in between. The CDR3 region has the DNA TGCGCCAGCAGCTTGCCGGGGGTGAACACTGAAGCTTTCTTT. Residues: CASSLPGVNTEAFF.

The rearrangement uses TRBV27 and TRBJ2-3, with D maybe TRBD2 (5 bases). V was trimmed by 3 bases and J by 4 bases, leaving 14 bases between them. There are 15 residues in the CDR3. Germline V gene sequence: CDR1 MNHEY, CDR2 SMNVEV (reference sequence). The CDR3 sequence is CASSFSPGRADTQYF. The CDR3 bases are TGTGCCAGCAGTTTTTCTCCGGGAAGGGCAGATACGCAGTATTTT.

The genes are TRBV6-1 and TRBJ2-1, with D hard to call. The CDR3 loop spans 13 amino acids. Germline lookup yields CDR1 MNHNS and CDR2 SASEGT. V was pared by 4 bases and J by 4 bases, with 8 bases between. The CDR3 loop is CASSAATYNEQFF. CDR3 bases: TGTGCCAGCAGTGCTGCGACTTACAATGAGCAGTTCTTC.

This chain uses TRBV4-2 with TRBJ2-3; 12 bases are shared with TRBD2. Germline-derived CDR1 and CDR2 are LGHNA and YNFKEQ. The CDR3 loop spans 16 amino acids. V lost 3 bases, J lost 3 bases, and 4 bases stayed unmatched. The CDR3 protein is CASSQKLAGGTDTQYF. The DNA of the CDR3 is TGTGCCAGCAGCCAGAAACTAGCGGGAGGTACAGATACGCAGTATTTT.

V is TRBV14 and J is TRBJ1-2; TRBD1 matches at 7 bases. The CDR3 is 19 residues long. Trimming at V came to 0 bases and at J to 8 bases, leaving 21 bases not matched to a gene. Germline V gene sequence: CDR1 SGHDN, CDR2 FVKESK. This CDR3 is CASSQDISRGPDRLKGYTF. The DNA for the CDR3 is TGTGCCAGCAGCCAAGACATTTCAAGGGGGCCGGATCGGCTAAAAGGCTACACCTTC.

This CDR3 reads CASSAGQGHEKLFF. As DNA, the CDR3 is TGTGCCAGCAGTGCGGGACAGGGGCATGAAAAACTGTTTTTT. The chain carries TRBV28 and TRBJ1-4; 10 bases fit TRBD1. V trimming: 5 bases; J trimming: 6 bases; junction bases outside the gene matches: 3. CDR3 length: 14 residues. Germline CDR1 MDHEN, CDR2 SYDVKM.

This chain connects TRBV18 to TRBJ2-5, with D unclear. Germline lookup yields CDR1 KGHSH and CDR2 LQKENI. V was clipped by 1 base and J by 2 bases, with 14 bases between them. This CDR3 is built from 16 residues. In nucleotides, the CDR3 is TGTGCCAGCTCACCACGAGCAAAAACAGAACAAGAGACCCAGTACTTC. It yields the protein CASSPRAKTEQETQYF.

The V call is TRBV5-1, the J call TRBJ1-4, with TRBD1 matching 7 bases. V was pared by 4 bases and J by 0 bases, with 3 bases of the junction left unmatched. Germline V lookup: CDR1 SGHRS, CDR2 YFSETQ. There are 15 residues in the CDR3. The CDR3 is CASSATGATNEKLFF. The CDR3 region has the DNA TGCGCCAGCAGCGCAACAGGGGCAACTAATGAAAAACTGTTTTTT.

This chain joins TRBV6-5 and TRBJ1-1; D gene unclear. The germline V and J ends were trimmed by 2 bases and 4 bases, with 17 bases remaining between them. This CDR3 has 16 amino acids. Germline assignment: CDR1 MNHEY and CDR2 SVGAGI. The CDR3 nucleotides are TGTGCCAGCAGTTACGAGGCGGGGTTCGGCGGCACTGAAGCTTTCTTT. Residues: CASSYEAGFGGTEAFF.

This clone turned up a few times. This rearrangement joins TRBV19 to TRBJ2-3; no clear D. The CDR3 extends over 15 amino acids. CDR1 LNHDA and CDR2 SQIVND come from the germline V gene (reference sequence). Deletions cut 4 bases from V and 6 bases from J, with 17 bases between. The CDR3: CASSRVVQTGDTQYF. CDR3 nucleotide sequence: TGTGCCAGTAGTAGGGTGGTGCAGACCGGGGATACGCAGTATTTT.

J is TRBJ1-1 and V is TRBV25-1, with TRBD1 as a possible D gene (5 bases). The CDR3 runs 14 residues. V lost 4 bases to trimming and J lost 4 bases, with 13 bases between them. Per the germline V gene, CDR1 is MGHDK and CDR2 is SYGVNS. The CDR3 DNA reads as TGTGCCAGCAGTGGAACAGGTAGAGGCACTGAAGCTTTCTTT. Translation gives CASSGTGRGTEAFF.

V and J are TRBV19 and TRBJ2-1; 10 nucleotides agree with TRBD2. Trimming took 9 bases from V and 0 from J; bases not matched to a gene: 11. The germline gives CDR1 LNHDA, CDR2 SQIVND (reference sequence). The CDR3 loop spans 17 amino acids. CDR3 loop: CARRRAGGLSSYNEQFF. CDR3 DNA: TGTGCCAGAAGGCGAGCGGGGGGGCTCAGCTCCTACAATGAGCAGTTCTTC. The full variable domain, completed using reference TRBV19 and TRBJ2-1, is DGGITQSPKYLFRKEGQNVTLSCEQNLNHDAMYWYRQDPGQGLRLIYYSQIVNDFQKGDIAEGYSVSREKKESFPLTVTSAQKNPTAFYLCARRRAGGLSSYNEQFFGPGTRLTVL.

The chain employs TRBV2 and TRBJ2-1, with 8 bases fitting TRBD2. Germline V gene sequence: CDR1 SNHLY, CDR2 FYNNEI. V gave up 5 bases and J gave up 9 bases; unmatched junction bases: 21. CDR3 length: 18 residues. CDR3 nucleotides: TGTGCCAGCAGTCCGGAGGCTCCCTCGGGCGGGGGGATGGGTGAGCAGTTCTTC. Amino acid sequence: CASSPEAPSGGGMGEQFF.

This clone was observed a single time. The chain has TRBV30 and TRBJ2-5, with 8 bases lining up with TRBD1. The J segment lost 4 bases and the V segment lost 8 bases, leaving 12 bases of the junction unmatched. Germline V gene data show CDR1 as GTSNPN and CDR2 as SVGIG (reference sequence). The CDR3 has 14 amino acids. The CDR3 reads CALGTGYIPETQYF. The CDR3 nucleotides read TGTGCCCTGGGGACAGGCTACATCCCAGAGACCCAGTACTTC.

The chain joins TRBV28 to TRBJ1-1, with a possible D match to TRBD1 (5 bases). CDR1 and CDR2 (germline): MDHEN, SYDVKM. The CDR3 has 13 amino acids. Trimming took 7 bases from V and 13 from J, leaving 22 bases between them. DNA of the CDR3: TGTGCCAGCAACCATAGGGGCTACGAGTTTCTTTTCTTT. Protein sequence: CASNHRGYEFLFF.

The chain is built from TRBV6-1 and TRBJ1-5; 8 bases agree with TRBD1. Per germline, CDR1 MNHNS and CDR2 SASEGT. This CDR3 region has 15 residues. V shed 4 bases and J 1 base; nucleotides not matched to a gene: 3. CDR3 amino acids: CASSVQGASNQPQHF. The CDR3, as DNA: TGTGCCAGCAGTGTTCAGGGGGCGAGCAATCAGCCCCAGCATTTT.

The chain employs TRBV5-1 and TRBJ2-3; 11 bases line up with TRBD1. This CDR3 is 14 amino acids long. CDR1 is SGHRS, CDR2 YFSETQ, per germline. The V gene end was trimmed by 4 bases and the J gene end by 4 bases; junction bases not matched to a gene: 2. For the CDR3, the DNA is TGCGCCAGCAGCATGGGACAGGGGGCAGATACGCAGTATTTT. Translation gives CASSMGQGADTQYF. Drawing the rest from reference TRBV5-1 and TRBJ2-3, the complete variable domain is KAGVTQTPRYLIKTRGQQVTLSCSPISGHRSVSWYQQTPGQGLQFLFEYFSETQRNKGNFPGRFSGRQFSNSRSEMNVSTLELGDSALYLCASSMGQGADTQYFGPGTRLTVL.

The chain combines TRBV9 with TRBJ2-1; 9 bases fit TRBD1. The CDR3 has 15 residues. Germline loops: CDR1 SGDLS, CDR2 YYNGEE. The ends lost 3 bases at V and 7 bases at J; junction bases unmatched: 8. The CDR3 here is CASSGGQGGMNEQFF. The CDR3 nucleotides read TGTGCCAGCAGCGGGGGACAGGGAGGAATGAATGAGCAGTTCTTC.

In DNA form, the CDR3 reads TGCGCCAGCATTTCTGGAGTCCAAAATTCACCCCTCCACTTT. It codes for CASISGVQNSPLHF. The chain uses TRBV5-1 and TRBJ1-6; D unresolved. The CDR3 length is 14 residues. The V gene lost 6 bases and the J gene lost 7 bases, with 14 bases spanning the gap. Germline CDR1 SGHRS, CDR2 YFSETQ.

In its sample, this clone was seen once. The chain links TRBV9 to TRBJ2-7; 8 bases are shared with TRBD2. Germline lookup yields CDR1 SGDLS and CDR2 YYNGEE. V lost 4 bases and J lost 5; bases outside the gene matches: 8. CDR3 size: 14 residues. The CDR3 loop is CASSLGLGGDEQYF. The CDR3 DNA is TGTGCCAGCAGCTTGGGACTAGGAGGGGACGAGCAGTACTTC.

This clone was detected once. The V gene is TRBV2, the J gene TRBJ1-2; TRBD1 aligns across 7 bases. The CDR3 is 15 amino acids. Germline lookup yields CDR1 SNHLY and CDR2 FYNNEI. V was clipped by 7 bases and J by 6 bases; unmatched bases: 14. CDR3 bases: TGTGCCAGCATTGGCTATGGGACAGCGCTAAATGGCTACACCTTC. Translation gives CASIGYGTALNGYTF.

The genes are TRBV6-4 and TRBJ2-3, with 7 bases aligning to TRBD1. V dropped 5 bases and J dropped 4; count of bases not matched to a gene: 9. The CDR3 sequence is 15 residues long. The germline gives CDR1 MRHNA, CDR2 SNTAGT. CDR3 nucleotide sequence: TGTGCCAGCAGTTTAGCGACAGGGAGCCCAGATACGCAGTATTTT. This encodes CASSLATGSPDTQYF.